These 10 T cell receptor beta chains were sequenced from one sample in a study of beta chain features in type 1 diabetes. The sequenced template was cDNA made from the entire isolated RNA. Clones were read by immunoSEQ multiplex PCR, and TCRdb kept only the in-frame ones, dropping some. The table lists hundreds of thousands of clones, around 15% of them singletons. The source material was naive CD4+ T cells from blood. These receptors were obtained from a young man in good health.

This clone has more than one count but fewer than ten. The rearrangement joins TRBV28 to TRBJ1-2; D gene unclear. Germline lookup yields CDR1 MDHEN and CDR2 SYDVKM. CDR3 length: 13 residues. Deletions cut 3 bases from V and 7 bases from J, with 12 bases between. CDR3 in amino acids: CASSLAAPSGYTF. The CDR3 DNA sequence: TGTGCCAGCAGTTTGGCTGCCCCCAGTGGCTACACCTTC.

The chain has TRBV23-1 and TRBJ2-7; D is ambiguous. TRBV23-1 is an ORF for which the function is uncertain. This CDR3 comprises 12 residues. Trimming shortened V by 3 bases and J by 7 bases, and 10 bases separated the two germline ends. CDR3 nucleotides: TGCGCCAGCAGTCATCCTGCCCGGGAGCAGTACTTC. Its protein is CASSHPAREQYF.

About this clone itself: A junction boundary mismatches the germline segment, possibly from a read error. This chain connects TRBV7-2 to TRBJ2-1; 11 bases fit TRBD1. Germline CDR1 reads SGHTA; CDR2 reads FQGNSA. CDR3 length: 15 amino acids. Here the CDR3 reads CASSFGTGGWQGYLF. Written as DNA, the CDR3 is TGTGCCAGCAGCTTTGGGACAGGGGGATGGCAAGGTTATCTCTTC.

The chain is built from TRBV6-5 and TRBJ2-7; D is unclear. Germline values: CDR1 MNHEY, CDR2 SVGAGI. V shed 5 bases and J shed 6 bases, with 11 bases lying between them. CDR3 size: 12 residues. In DNA form, the CDR3 reads TGTGCCAGCAGTACATATAGCAGCGAGCAGTACTTC. Its protein is CASSTYSSEQYF.

The sample holds a few counts of this clone. The V call is TRBV2, the J call TRBJ2-5, with D possibly matching TRBD2 (6 bases). V was trimmed by 3 bases and J by 13 bases, leaving 15 bases between them. The CDR3 is made up of 12 amino acids. CDR1 is SNHLY, CDR2 FYNNEI, per germline. CDR3 bases: TGTGCCAGCAGTGACTATGGGAAGGGACTGTACTTC. This codes for CASSDYGKGLYF.

This sequence joins TRBV9 and TRBJ1-2, with D tentatively TRBD1 (5 bases). V shed 4 bases and J shed 0 bases, with 7 bases lying between them. This CDR3 has 13 amino acids. Germline V gene sequence: CDR1 SGDLS, CDR2 YYNGEE. CDR3 loop: CASSQTANYGYTF. The CDR3 nucleotides are TGTGCCAGCAGCCAGACAGCTAACTATGGCTACACCTTC.

In this sample, this clone turned up a few times. The chain recombines TRBV4-1 with TRBJ1-1; a possible D gene is TRBD1 (5 bases). This CDR3 is 17 amino acids long. The germline V and J ends were trimmed by 0 bases and 1 base, with 15 bases remaining between them. CDR1 is MGHRA and CDR2 is YSYEKL in the germline V gene. The CDR3 region has the DNA TGCGCCAGCAGCCAAGAAGCTCAGGGACCGCGGAACACTGAAGCTTTCTTT. Translating gives CASSQEAQGPRNTEAFF.

The chain uses TRBV4-2 and TRBJ1-5, with a possible D match to TRBD1 (5 bases). V was shortened by 0 bases and J by 3 bases, with 12 bases between the two germline ends. CDR3 length: 16 amino acids. Germline CDR1 reads LGHNA; CDR2 reads YNFKEQ. The CDR3 sequence is CASSQESGHFNQPQHF. The CDR3 coding sequence is TGTGCCAGCAGCCAAGAGTCAGGACACTTCAATCAGCCCCAGCATTTT.

CDR3 DNA: TGTGCCAGCAGTCCATTAGCGGGGGGGCCCGACGAGCAGTACTTC. This sequence encodes CASSPLAGGPDEQYF. The gene calls are TRBV27 and TRBJ2-7; 11 nucleotides agree with TRBD2. The CDR3 spans 15 residues. With 5 bases clipped from V and 5 bases from J, the junction kept 8 bases outside the gene matches. Germline CDR1 reads MNHEY; CDR2 reads SMNVEV (reference sequence).

This clone was seen a handful of times. This sequence joins TRBV9 and TRBJ1-1; D gene uncertain. The CDR3 loop spans 15 amino acids. V lost 3 bases, J lost 1 base, and 13 bases lay in between. Germline V CDR1 and CDR2: SGDLS, YYNGEE. CDR3 DNA: TGTGCCAGCAGCGCGGAAGGTACAGCGAACACTGAAGCTTTCTTT. This encodes CASSAEGTANTEAFF.